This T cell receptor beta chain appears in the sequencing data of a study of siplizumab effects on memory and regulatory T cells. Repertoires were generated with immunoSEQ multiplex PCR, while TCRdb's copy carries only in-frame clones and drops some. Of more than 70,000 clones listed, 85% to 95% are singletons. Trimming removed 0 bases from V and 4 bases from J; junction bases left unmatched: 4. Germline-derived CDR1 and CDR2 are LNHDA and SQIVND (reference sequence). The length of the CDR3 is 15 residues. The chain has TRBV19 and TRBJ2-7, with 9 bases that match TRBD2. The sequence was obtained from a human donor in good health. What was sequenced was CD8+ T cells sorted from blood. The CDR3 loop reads CASSIEASGVYEQYF. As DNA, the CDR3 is TGTGCCAGTAGTATAGAGGCTAGCGGGGTTTACGAGCAGTACTTC.